These 26 T cell receptor beta chains originate from one sample sequenced in a study of blood T cell repertoires in COVID-19. Sequencing used immunoSEQ multiplex PCR; TCRdb keeps in-frame clones, though not all of them. This table has about 140,000 clones, roughly 90% appearing once. Specimen: peripheral blood. Receptor source: a man aged 45 to 65 with active or convalescent COVID-19.

The rearrangement uses TRBV28 and TRBJ1-2, with 10 bases fitting TRBD1. CDR3 length: 14 residues. J was trimmed by 7 bases and V by 2 bases; bases with no gene match: 4. Germline CDR1 reads MDHEN; CDR2 reads SYDVKM. The CDR3 region is CASSLTRDRGGYTF. In DNA form, the CDR3 reads TGTGCCAGCAGTTTAACCAGGGACAGGGGTGGCTACACCTTC.

The chain links TRBV11-2 to TRBJ2-3, with a weak D call TRBD2 (5 bases). The CDR3 contains 15 residues. Trimming cost V 5 bases and J 4 bases, with 16 bases left between them. Per the germline V gene, CDR1 is SGHAT and CDR2 is FQNNGV. The CDR3 sequence: CASSPRGSSPDTQYF. The CDR3 coding sequence is TGTGCCAGCAGCCCCCGAGGGAGTAGCCCAGATACGCAGTATTTT. The variable domain in full, completed from reference TRBV11-2 and TRBJ2-3, reads EAGVAQSPRYKIIEKRQSVAFWCNPISGHATLYWYQQILGQGPKLLIQFQNNGVVDDSQLPKDRFSAERLKGVDSTLKIQPAKLEDSAVYLCASSPRGSSPDTQYFGPGTRLTVL.

Regarding this clone: In the same sample, other DNA sequences code for this CDR3. The chain recombines TRBV29-1 with TRBJ1-2; TRBD1 matches at 7 bases. The CDR3 extends over 12 amino acids. Trimming took 4 bases from V and 4 from J; bases not matched to a gene: 3. The V gene's germline CDR1 is SQVTM and CDR2 ANQGSEA. CDR3 bases: TGCAGCGTTGGACAGGGTCCCTATGGCTACACCTTC. It yields the protein CSVGQGPYGYTF.

The chain has TRBV28 and TRBJ1-1; D may be TRBD1 (5 bases). The CDR3 is 15 residues long. Germline CDR1 reads MDHEN; CDR2 reads SYDVKM. Between the trimmed V and J ends, which lost 5 bases and 0 bases, there was a span of 13 bases. CDR3 sequence reads: CASSPPTVMNTEAFF. As DNA, the CDR3 is TGTGCCAGCAGTCCGCCGACAGTCATGAACACTGAAGCTTTCTTT.

A single count supports this clone. The gene calls are TRBV7-9 and TRBJ1-5, with D unresolved. The CDR3 is 15 residues long. V shed 2 bases and J shed 1 base, with 9 bases lying between them. CDR1 is SEHNR and CDR2 is FQNEAQ in the germline V gene (reference sequence). CDR3 coding DNA: TGTGCCAGCAGCTTATCGGGTCAGAGCAATCAGCCCCAGCATTTT. Residues: CASSLSGQSNQPQHF.

This rearrangement joins TRBV11-2 to TRBJ2-5; 10 bases fit TRBD2. V was clipped by 0 bases and J by 5 bases; unmatched bases: 9. This CDR3 has 17 residues. Germline assignment: CDR1 SGHAT and CDR2 FQNNGV. CDR3 residues: CASSLEITSGIVETQYF. CDR3 in DNA: TGTGCCAGCAGCTTAGAGATTACTAGCGGGATTGTGGAGACCCAGTACTTC.

This chain links TRBV14 with TRBJ1-2; a possible D gene is TRBD1 (6 bases). Trimming left V 1 base short and J 7 bases short, with 13 bases between. Germline V lookup: CDR1 SGHDN, CDR2 FVKESK. This CDR3 is 14 amino acids long. CDR3 amino acids: CASSQVGGAVGYTF. In DNA, the CDR3 is TGTGCCAGCAGCCAAGTTGGGGGGGCGGTTGGCTACACCTTC.

The chain employs TRBV3-1 (or the pseudogene TRBV3-2) and TRBJ1-5; D possibly corresponds to TRBD1 (5 bases). Trimming stripped 1 base from V and 6 bases from J, with 7 bases between. This CDR3 region has 13 residues. Looked up from germline, CDR1 is LGHDT and CDR2 is YNNKEL (reference sequence). The CDR3 loop reads CASSQARGQPQHF. DNA for the CDR3: TGTGCCAGCAGCCAAGCTAGGGGTCAGCCCCAGCATTTT.

The genes are TRBV18 and TRBJ2-2; TRBD2 matches at 7 bases. The CDR3 consists of 17 residues. The V gene's germline CDR1 is KGHSH and CDR2 LQKENI. With V trimmed by 3 bases and J by 2 bases, 9 bases remained unmatched. The CDR3 reads CASSPRGRGVNTGELFF. In DNA form, the CDR3 reads TGTGCCAGCTCACCTCGCGGGAGAGGGGTAAACACCGGGGAGCTGTTTTTT.

In its sample, this clone was seen once. The chain links TRBV28 to TRBJ1-5; 8 bases are shared with TRBD1. CDR1 and CDR2 from the germline V gene are MDHEN and SYDVKM. The CDR3 length is 13 residues. J lost 7 bases, V lost 4 bases, and 3 bases had no gene match. CDR3 sequence reads: CASSWTGRQPQHF. CDR3 coding DNA: TGTGCCAGCAGTTGGACAGGGCGGCAGCCCCAGCATTTT.

The V and J genes are TRBV21-1 and TRBJ1-5; no check of the table's D call, TRBD1, against the DNA was made. TRBV21-1 counts as a pseudogene. The CDR3 runs 18 residues. The CDR3 here is CARAPECYRDNSNQPQHF. In DNA, the CDR3 is TGTGCCAGAGCACCAGAATGTTATCGGGACAATAGCAATCAGCCCCAGCATTTT.

This chain links TRBV5-4 with TRBJ2-7; 9 bases fit TRBD2. Per germline, CDR1 SGHNT and CDR2 YYREEE (reference sequence). Losses at the gene ends were 4 bases for V and 0 bases for J; bases not matched to a gene: 5. This CDR3 has 15 amino acids. The CDR3 DNA follows: TGTGCCAGCAGCCACCCAGCGGGAGGCTCCTACGAGCAGTACTTC. It yields the protein CASSHPAGGSYEQYF. Filled out from reference TRBV5-4 and TRBJ2-7, the complete variable domain reads ETGVTQSPTHLIKTRGQQVTLRCSSQSGHNTVSWYQQALGQGPQFIFQYYREEENGRGNFPPRFSGLQFPNYSSELNVNALELDDSALYLCASSHPAGGSYEQYFGPGTRLTVT.

This chain links TRBV11-2 with TRBJ2-5; D possibly corresponds to TRBD1 (6 bases). Trimming took off 2 bases at V and 5 bases at J, with 9 bases between the two ends. The CDR3 has 13 residues. The V gene's germline CDR1 is SGHAT and CDR2 FQNNGV. This CDR3 reads CASSLSQGETQYF. The CDR3 coding sequence is TGTGCCAGCAGCTTATCGCAGGGGGAGACCCAGTACTTC.

V usage is TRBV7-9 and J usage is TRBJ2-1; 7 bases match TRBD2. The germline CDR1 and CDR2 sequences are SEHNR and FQNEAQ (reference sequence). The CDR3 is made up of 14 amino acids. V shed 5 bases and J 7 bases; nucleotides not matched to a gene: 8. The CDR3 spells CASSRTREWNEQFF. The CDR3 nucleotides read TGTGCCAGCAGCCGCACGCGGGAGTGGAATGAGCAGTTCTTC.

This clone appeared once. This chain connects TRBV5-1 to TRBJ2-5; D is unclear. CDR3 length: 15 amino acids. Trimming took off 1 base at V and 5 bases at J, with 15 bases between the two ends. Germline V gene sequence: CDR1 SGHRS, CDR2 YFSETQ. The CDR3 DNA is TGCGCCAGCAGCTTGAGTACGGCGGTCAAGGAGACCCAGTACTTC. Encoded protein: CASSLSTAVKETQYF.

The genes are TRBV30 and TRBJ2-2, with D maybe TRBD2 (5 bases). Germline V gives CDR1 GTSNPN, CDR2 SVGIG (reference sequence). The CDR3 contains 13 residues. V lost 1 base to trimming and J lost 6 bases, with 9 bases between them. CDR3 sequence (DNA): TGTGCCTGGAGTGGTTCGGGGTCCGGGGAGCTGTTTTTT. Translating gives CAWSGSGSGELFF.

The chain carries TRBV19 and TRBJ1-5; D possibly corresponds to TRBD1 (6 bases). CDR1 LNHDA and CDR2 SQIVND come from the germline V gene (reference sequence). Trimming shortened V by 7 bases and J by 1 base, and 14 bases separated the two germline ends. This CDR3 has 15 residues. This chain's CDR3 is CASIRGPSSNQPQHF. The CDR3 DNA is TGTGCCAGTATCAGGGGCCCCTCGAGCAATCAGCCCCAGCATTTT.

The CDR3 loop reads CAWSLTGGVTGELFF. DNA for the CDR3: TGTGCCTGGAGTCTAACAGGGGGCGTCACCGGGGAGCTGTTTTTT. The chain uses TRBV30 and TRBJ2-2; 9 positions match TRBD1. Unmatched junction bases numbered 5, after V lost 2 bases and J lost 4 bases. The CDR3 totals 15 residues. Germline V CDR1 and CDR2: GTSNPN, SVGIG (reference sequence). Variable domain in full (rest from reference TRBV30 and TRBJ2-2): SQTIHQWPATLVQPVGSPLSLECTVEGTSNPNLYWYRQAAGRGLQLLFYSVGIGQISSEVPQNLSASRPQDRQFILSSKKLLLSDSGFYLCAWSLTGGVTGELFFGEGSRLTVL.

The V and J genes are TRBV21-1 and TRBJ1-3; the table's D call, TRBD1, has no DNA check behind it. TRBV21-1 is a recognized pseudogene. The CDR3 runs 17 residues. CDR3 nucleotide sequence: TGTGCCAGCAGCCACCGGGACAGGGGTTCGGGGGGAAACACCATATATTTT. Protein: CASSHRDRGSGGNTIYF.

A few counts support this clone. The chain has TRBV20-1 and TRBJ2-7; 13 bases map to TRBD2. Germline values: CDR1 DFQATT, CDR2 SNEGSKA (reference sequence). V shed 3 bases, J shed 9 bases, and the junction held 11 bases outside the gene matches. This CDR3 has 15 amino acids. CDR3 residues: CSASTPGLAGNGQYF. The CDR3 bases are TGCAGTGCTAGTACGCCGGGACTAGCGGGAAACGGGCAGTACTTC.

This rearrangement joins TRBV29-1 to TRBJ2-3; TRBD2 matches 13 bases. Per the germline V gene, CDR1 is SQVTM and CDR2 is ANQGSEA. J gave up 6 bases and V 7 bases, and 7 bases lay outside the gene matches. The CDR3 totals 14 residues. In DNA, the CDR3 is TGCAGCGCCGGACTAGCGGGAGCGTCGGATACGCAGTATTTT. It yields the protein CSAGLAGASDTQYF.

Here the CDR3 reads CASSQTSKGSSYEQYF. CDR3 coding DNA: TGCGCCAGCAGCCAAACCTCAAAAGGGAGCTCCTACGAGCAGTACTTC. The chain couples TRBV4-1 to TRBJ2-7, with D possibly matching TRBD2 (5 bases). This CDR3 has 16 amino acids. Germline V gene lookup returns CDR1 MGHRA and CDR2 YSYEKL. V was clipped by 2 bases and J by 0 bases, with 14 bases between them.

This rearrangement joins TRBV7-9 to TRBJ1-5, with D possibly being TRBD1 (6 bases). The germline V gene has CDR1 SEHNR and CDR2 FQNEAQ (reference sequence). The V gene lost 5 bases and the J gene lost 5 bases, with 10 bases spanning the gap. The CDR3 totals 13 residues. The CDR3: CASSPGVDQPQHF. CDR3 coding DNA: TGTGCCAGCAGCCCAGGGGTGGATCAGCCCCAGCATTTT.

J is TRBJ2-3 and V is TRBV29-1, with D possibly being TRBD1 (5 bases). CDR3 size: 12 residues. Germline V gene lookup returns CDR1 SQVTM and CDR2 ANQGSEA. V shed 2 bases and J shed 4 bases, with 7 bases lying between them. CDR3 amino acids: CSVERGPDTQYF. As DNA, the CDR3 is TGCAGCGTTGAAAGGGGTCCAGATACGCAGTATTTT.

The chain joins TRBV28 to TRBJ1-1; D is perhaps TRBD1 (6 bases). V was trimmed by 3 bases and J by 4 bases, leaving 12 bases between them. CDR3 size: 14 residues. Germline CDR1 and CDR2: MDHEN and SYDVKM. The CDR3 loop reads CASSFLHRATEAFF. CDR3 nucleotide sequence: TGTGCCAGCAGTTTTCTTCACAGGGCCACTGAAGCTTTCTTT.

This sequence joins TRBV2 and TRBJ2-1, with TRBD2 matching over 7 bases. This CDR3 is 15 amino acids long. Trimming took 7 bases from V and 6 from J; bases not matched to a gene: 12. Per germline, CDR1 SNHLY and CDR2 FYNNEI. CDR3 loop: CASTPGQGGPNEQFF. The CDR3 region has the DNA TGTGCCAGCACCCCTGGCCAGGGAGGGCCCAATGAGCAGTTCTTC.